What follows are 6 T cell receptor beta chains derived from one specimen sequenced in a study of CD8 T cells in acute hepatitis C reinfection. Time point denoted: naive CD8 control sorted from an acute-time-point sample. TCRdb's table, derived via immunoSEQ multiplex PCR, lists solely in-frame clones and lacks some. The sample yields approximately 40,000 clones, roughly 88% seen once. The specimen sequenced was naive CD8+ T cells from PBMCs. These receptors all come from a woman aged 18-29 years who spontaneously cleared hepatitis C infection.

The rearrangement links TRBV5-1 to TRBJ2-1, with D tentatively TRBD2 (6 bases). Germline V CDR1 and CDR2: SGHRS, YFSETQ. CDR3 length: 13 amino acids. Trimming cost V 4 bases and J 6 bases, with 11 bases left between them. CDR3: CASSLGSPNEQFF. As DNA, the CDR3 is TGCGCCAGCAGCCTCGGGAGCCCCAATGAGCAGTTCTTC.

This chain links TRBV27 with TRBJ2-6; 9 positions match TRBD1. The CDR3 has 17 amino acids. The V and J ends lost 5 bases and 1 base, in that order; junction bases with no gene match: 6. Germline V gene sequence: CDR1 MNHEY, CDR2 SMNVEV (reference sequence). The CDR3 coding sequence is TGTGCCAGCAGTCCGGACAGGGGTTATTCTGGGGCCAACGTCCTGACTTTC. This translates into CASSPDRGYSGANVLTF.

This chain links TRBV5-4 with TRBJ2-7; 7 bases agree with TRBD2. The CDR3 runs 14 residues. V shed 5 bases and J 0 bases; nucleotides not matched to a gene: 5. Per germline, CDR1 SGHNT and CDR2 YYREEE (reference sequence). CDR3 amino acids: CASSPQRDSYEQYF. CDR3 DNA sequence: TGTGCCAGCAGTCCCCAGCGGGACTCCTACGAGCAGTACTTC.

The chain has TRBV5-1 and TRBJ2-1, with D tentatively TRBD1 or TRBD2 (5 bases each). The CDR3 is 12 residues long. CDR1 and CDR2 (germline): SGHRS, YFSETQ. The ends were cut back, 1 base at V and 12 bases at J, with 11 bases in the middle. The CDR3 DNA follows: TGCGCCAGCAGCTTGCTCGACGGGGCGCAGTTCTTC. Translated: CASSLLDGAQFF.

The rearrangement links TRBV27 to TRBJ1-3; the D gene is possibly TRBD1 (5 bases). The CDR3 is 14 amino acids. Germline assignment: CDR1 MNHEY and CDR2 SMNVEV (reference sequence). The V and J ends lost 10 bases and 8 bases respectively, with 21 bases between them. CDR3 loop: CATRNGAPPHTIYF. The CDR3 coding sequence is TGTGCCACTAGAAACGGGGCCCCCCCTCACACCATATATTTT.

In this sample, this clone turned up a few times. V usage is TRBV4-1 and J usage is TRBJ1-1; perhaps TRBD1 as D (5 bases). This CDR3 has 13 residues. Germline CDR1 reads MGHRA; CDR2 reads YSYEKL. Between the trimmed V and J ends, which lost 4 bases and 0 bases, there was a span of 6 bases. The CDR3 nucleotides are TGCGCCAGCAGCCCGGGACTGAACACTGAAGCTTTCTTT. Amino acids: CASSPGLNTEAFF.